This is a list of T cell receptor beta chains from one sample in a study of T cells in Graves' hyperthyroidism and ophthalmopathy. One entry per CDR3 protein results from TCRdb running MiXCR on the multiplex PCR reads. The data hold about 500,000 distinct CDR3 sequences, with about 46% observed a single time. Input material: peripheral blood or thyroid tissue (not recorded which). The receptors derive from an adult woman with Graves' disease, either hyperthyroidism or ophthalmopathy (not recorded which). CDR3s include the opening cysteine and the closing phenylalanine or tryptophan. The D gene is left open where the match is weak. Not every row has a clone size; where given, it reads once, few, many or a size class.

>TRBD1|TRBV4-2|NA|TRBJ1-1
TGTGCCAGCAGCCCCGACAGGGGTGAGGGCACTGAAGCTTTCTTT
CASSPDRGEGTEAFF
>NA|TRBV25-1|many|TRBJ1-2
TGTGCCAGCAGTGAATCGGCAGGGAGAGTAGGGGGCTACACCTTC
CASSESAGRVGGYTF
>NA|TRBV20-1|NA|TRBJ2-7
TGCAGTGCTAGAATGGTCGGAGGGTACGAGCAGTACTTC
CSARMVGGYEQYF
>TRBD2|TRBV6-5|NA|TRBJ2-5
TGTGCCAGCAGTTTATCGGGACTAGCATCAGAGACCCAGTACTTC
CASSLSGLASETQYF
>NA|TRBV20-1|NA|TRBJ1-4
TGCAGTGCTCTTTACACCGAGGGTGAAAAACTGTTTTTT
CSALYTEGEKLFF
>NA|TRBV29-1|few|TRBJ1-1
TGCAGCGAAGTACAAGTGAACACTGAAGCTTTCTTT
CSEVQVNTEAFF
>NA|TRBV6-5|NA|TRBJ1-1
TGTGCCAGCAGTTTGGGGCGGGGGGCGCGGGTGACTGAAGCTTTCTTT
CASSLGRGARVTEAFF
>NA|TRBV5-4|many|TRBJ1-1
TGTGCCAGCAGCCCGACAGGTGCAACAAGGGGAACTGAAGCTTTCTTT
CASSPTGATRGTEAFF
>TRBD1|TRBV7-9|few|TRBJ2-7
TGTGCCAGCAGCTCAACCGGGACAGGGATTTCCGAGCAGTACTTC
CASSSTGTGISEQYF
>NA|TRBV20-1|few|TRBJ1-5
TGCAGTGCTAGAGATAGGGCCAGGGGCAATCAGTCCCAGCATTTT
CSARDRARGNQSQHF
>TRBD1|TRBV18|NA|TRBJ1-2
TGTGCCAGCTCACCTGACAGGGTCGCTGGCTACACCTTC
CASSPDRVAGYTF
>TRBD2|TRBV5-4|many|TRBJ2-5
TGTGCCAGCAGCTTTCCTACTGGGACTAGCGGGATCAGGGAGACCCAGTACTTC
CASSFPTGTSGIRETQYF
>TRBD2|TRBV2|many|TRBJ2-7
TGTGCCAGCACTAGCGGGAGGTTCTCCTACGAGCAGTACTTC
CASTSGRFSYEQYF
>TRBD1|TRBV7-8|NA|TRBJ2-7
TGTGCCCGCGAGGGGGACAGGGCAGGGCAGTACTTC
CAREGDRAGQYF
>NA|TRBV7-9|NA|TRBJ1-4
TGTGCCAGCAGCTTAGACCTTCCGACAGAGTGGGAAAAACTGTTTTTT
CASSLDLPTEWEKLFF
>TRBD1|TRBV9|NA|TRBJ1-3
TGTGCCAGCAGCGCGGACAGGGCACTTGGAAACACCATATATTTT
CASSADRALGNTIYF
>TRBD2|TRBV2|once|TRBJ2-5
TGTGCCACCCGGGGGGGTAGGGGTCAAGAGACCCAGTACTTC
CATRGGRGQETQYF
>NA|TRBV10-3|NA|TRBJ1-4
TGTGCCATCAGGGGACGGGCTGATAATGAAAAACTGTTTTTT
CAIRGRADNEKLFF
>NA|TRBV9|NA|TRBJ1-1
TGTGCCAGCAGCGTAACTGTTCGGAACACTGAAGCTTTCTTT
CASSVTVRNTEAFF
>TRBD1|TRBV20-1|many|TRBJ1-3
TGCAGTGCTAGAGTTGGGGGACAGGGGCCGGGAAACACCATATATTTT
CSARVGGQGPGNTIYF
>NA|TRBV5-4|many|TRBJ1-4
TGTGCCAGCAGCTCTGGGGGGAATAAGAACGAAAAACTGTTTTTT
CASSSGGNKNEKLFF
>NA|TRBV3-1|many|TRBJ1-1
TGTGCCAGCAGTCTAAGACAGACGAACACTGAAGCTTTCTTT
CASSLRQTNTEAFF
>NA|TRBV29-1|many|TRBJ1-4
TGCAGCGTCAAAGTTAATCCTAATGAAAAACTGTTTTTT
CSVKVNPNEKLFF
>NA|TRBV29-1|NA|TRBJ2-7
TGCAGCTCCTACGGGAGCTCGACCTACGAGCAGTACTTC
CSSYGSSTYEQYF
>NA|TRBV20-1|NA|TRBJ2-7
TGCAGTGCTAGAAATGGAGTCGAGCAGTACTTC
CSARNGVEQYF
>NA|TRBV7-1|NA|TRBJ1-2
TGTGCCAGCAGCTCACCAGACAGATCCTATGGCTACACCTTC
CASSSPDRSYGYTF
>NA|TRBV29-1|NA|TRBJ2-5
TGCAGCGTTGAAGATCGGGGAGACGCATCAGAGACCCAGTACTTC
CSVEDRGDASETQYF
>TRBD1|TRBV19|few|TRBJ2-7
TGTGCCAGTAGCACCGGGACAGTCGCCTACGAGCAGTACTTC
CASSTGTVAYEQYF
>NA|TRBV29-1|NA|TRBJ2-5
TGCAGCGTTGGTTCGGGGGAGCGCAATCAGCCCCAGTACTTC
CSVGSGERNQPQYF
>TRBD1|TRBV7-2|many|TRBJ2-5
TGTGCCAGCAGCCGCCCAGGGGGACAAGAGACCCAGTACTTC
CASSRPGGQETQYF
>TRBD2|TRBV6-1|NA|TRBJ2-5
TGTGCCAGCAGTGAGCAGCTAGCGGGACGGCCGGAGACCCAGTACTTC
CASSEQLAGRPETQYF
>TRBD2|TRBV11-2|NA|TRBJ2-3
TGTGCCAGCAGCCCGGGACTAGCGGGAGGTACGCAGTATTTT
CASSPGLAGGTQYF
>TRBD1|TRBV12-3/TRBV12-4|few|TRBJ1-6
TGTGCCAGCAGCGACAGGGAAAGTTCACCCCTCCACTTT
CASSDRESSPLHF
>NA|TRBV4-1|few|TRBJ2-2
TGCGCCAGCAGCCAGGAGCGGGCCGGGGAGCTGTTTTTT
CASSQERAGELFF
>NA|TRBV20-1|NA|TRBJ1-5
TGCAGTGCCAGGGGCAGGGGCCCCTATCAGCCCCAGCATTTT
CSARGRGPYQPQHF
>NA|TRBV11-3|NA|TRBJ1-4
TGTGCCCCCCGGCGACGGTCAGGTGAAAAACTGTTTTTT
CAPRRRSGEKLFF
>NA|TRBV7-9|NA|TRBJ2-5
TGTGCCAGCAGCTTTGGGCAGGATTTTGAGACCCAGTACTTC
CASSFGQDFETQYF